Following are 22 T cell receptor beta chains from one sample sequenced in a study of blood T cell repertoires in COVID-19. Using immunoSEQ multiplex PCR, the repertoire was profiled, and TCRdb retains in-frame clones only, with some absent. The top ten clones hold approximately 5.6% of a sample with 85,000 to 90,000 clones, nearly 90% of them seen once. The sample taken for sequencing was peripheral blood. The receptors shown here come from a woman aged 80 or over with active COVID-19.

This clone was observed a single time. The genes are TRBV6-6 and TRBJ2-1; TRBD2 might be the D (6 bases). CDR3 length: 16 amino acids. V gave up 6 bases and J gave up 5 bases, with 20 bases separating them. The germline gives CDR1 MNHNY, CDR2 SVGAGI (reference sequence). CDR3 sequence reads: CASRTQGDWGDNEQFF. CDR3 coding DNA: TGTGCCAGCAGGACACAAGGGGACTGGGGAGACAATGAGCAGTTCTTC.

Here the CDR3 DNA reads TGTGCCAGCAGCAGGCAGGGCCCCAATGAGCAGTTCTTC. Translated, it gives CASSRQGPNEQFF. The V call is TRBV5-4, the J call TRBJ2-1, with D perhaps TRBD1 (5 bases). Trimming pared 4 bases from V and 6 bases from J, leaving 11 bases between. CDR1 and CDR2 (germline): SGHNT, YYREEE (reference sequence). This CDR3 is built from 13 residues.

The V and J genes are TRBV29-1 and TRBJ1-1; 10 bases map to TRBD1. Germline V CDR1 and CDR2: SQVTM, ANQGSEA. This CDR3 region has 13 residues. Germline trimming cut 5 bases from V and 5 bases from J; bases unmatched to any gene: 5. DNA of the CDR3: TGCAGCGTTACAAGGACAGGGGGTACTGAAGCTTTCTTT. Its translation: CSVTRTGGTEAFF.

The chain links TRBV2 to TRBJ2-7; maybe TRBD2 (7 bases). The CDR3 is 14 residues long. V dropped 8 bases and J dropped 4 bases, with 18 bases sitting between them. Germline CDR1 and CDR2: SNHLY and FYNNEI. The CDR3 protein is CASGLVGGVYEQYF. The CDR3 DNA reads TGTGCCAGCGGATTAGTAGGGGGGGTTTACGAGCAGTACTTC.

The V and J genes are TRBV7-3 and TRBJ2-5, with 7 positions matching TRBD1. Germline V CDR1 and CDR2: SGHTA, FQGTGA. Unmatched junction bases numbered 5, after V lost 4 bases and J lost 3 bases. The CDR3 sequence is 14 residues long. CDR3 coding DNA: TGTGCCAGCAGCTCCTCGGGACAGAAAGAGACCCAGTACTTC. Encoded protein: CASSSSGQKETQYF.

The V gene is TRBV7-6, the J gene TRBJ1-1; a possible D gene is TRBD1 (5 bases). The CDR3 is 14 residues long. V dropped 1 base and J dropped 4 bases, with 10 bases sitting between them. CDR1 is SGHVS, CDR2 FNYEAQ, per germline. CDR3 bases: TGTGCCAGCAGCTTAGAGGACATGGTCACTGAAGCTTTCTTT. This codes for CASSLEDMVTEAFF. Full variable domain (missing parts from reference TRBV7-6 and TRBJ1-1): GAGVSQSPRYKVTKRGQDVALRCDPISGHVSLYWYRQALGQGPEFLTYFNYEAQQDKSGLPNDRFSAERPEGSISTLTIQRTEQRDSAMYRCASSLEDMVTEAFFGQGTRLTVV.

The V and J genes are TRBV7-2 and TRBJ2-5; D may be TRBD2 (6 bases). The V gene's germline CDR1 is SGHTA and CDR2 FQGNSA. The V gene lost 11 bases and the J gene lost 0 bases, with 19 bases spanning the gap. The CDR3 totals 15 residues. DNA of the CDR3: TGTGCCGCCAACTCGGGGGTCGCGAACCAAGAGACCCAGTACTTC. Encoded protein: CAANSGVANQETQYF.

V gene TRBV28 combines with J gene TRBJ1-6; D gene uncertain. Trimming cost V 3 bases and J 3 bases, with 9 bases left between them. Germline lookup yields CDR1 MDHEN and CDR2 SYDVKM. This CDR3 is 15 amino acids long. The CDR3 sequence is CASSFRRSYNSPLHF. The CDR3 DNA reads as TGTGCCAGCAGTTTCCGCAGAAGCTATAATTCACCCCTCCACTTT.

This rearrangement joins TRBV19 to TRBJ2-7; TRBD2 matches at 11 bases. J gave up 3 bases and V 5 bases, and 3 bases lay outside the gene matches. In germline, CDR1 is LNHDA, CDR2 SQIVND (reference sequence). The CDR3 length is 14 residues. In DNA form, the CDR3 reads TGTGCCAGTAGTTCACTAGCGGGGGTCTACGAGCAGTACTTC. Translation: CASSSLAGVYEQYF. Filled out from reference TRBV19 and TRBJ2-7, the complete variable domain reads DGGITQSPKYLFRKEGQNVTLSCEQNLNHDAMYWYRQDPGQGLRLIYYSQIVNDFQKGDIAEGYSVSREKKESFPLTVTSAQKNPTAFYLCASSSLAGVYEQYFGPGTRLTVT.

The CDR3 DNA sequence: TGCGCCAGCAGCTTGGCCCCGACAGGGGCTGGAAACACCATATATTTT. Translating gives CASSLAPTGAGNTIYF. The rearrangement uses TRBV5-1 and TRBJ1-3; 8 nucleotides agree with TRBD1. The V and J ends lost 0 bases and 2 bases, in that order; junction bases with no gene match: 4. CDR3 length equals 16 residues. Looked up from germline, CDR1 is SGHRS and CDR2 is YFSETQ.

The CDR3 coding sequence is TGTGCCAGCAGCACCCCGAGGGATGGCTATGGCTACACCTTC. Protein sequence: CASSTPRDGYGYTF. This chain uses TRBV5-4 with TRBJ1-2, with no clear D. Trimming left V 4 bases short and J 4 bases short, with 14 bases between. The CDR3 is 14 residues long. The V gene's germline CDR1 is SGHNT and CDR2 YYREEE (reference sequence).

The gene calls are TRBV7-2 and TRBJ2-6; no clear D gene. The CDR3 length is 12 residues. CDR1 and CDR2 from the germline V gene are SGHTA and FQGNSA. V was trimmed by 10 bases and J by 0 bases, leaving 4 bases between them. Written as DNA, the CDR3 is TGTGCCACCTACTCTGGGGCCAACGTCCTGACTTTC. Its protein is CATYSGANVLTF.

The chain is built from TRBV5-1 and TRBJ2-7; D is possibly TRBD1 (6 bases). V lost 4 bases and J 0 bases, leaving 17 bases between the germline ends. CDR1 is SGHRS, CDR2 YFSETQ, per germline. The CDR3 has 16 residues. The chain's CDR3 is CASSPLTGLYSYEQYF. The CDR3 bases are TGCGCCAGCAGCCCTCTTACAGGGCTCTACTCCTACGAGCAGTACTTC.

Note on this clone: One end of the junction fails to match germline, which may point to a read error. The chain is built from TRBV7-9 and TRBJ2-7; D ambiguous. Germline values: CDR1 SEHNR, CDR2 FQNEAQ (reference sequence). This CDR3 region has 12 residues. CDR3 nucleotides: TGTGCCAGCAGCCCGACGGAATACGAGCGGTACTTC. Translating it yields CASSPTEYERYF.

This chain uses TRBV28 with TRBJ2-7; 8 positions match TRBD1. CDR1 and CDR2 from the germline V gene are MDHEN and SYDVKM. V lost 3 bases to trimming and J lost 0 bases; unmatched junction nucleotides: 10. CDR3 length equals 17 residues. CDR3 nucleotides: TGTGCCAGCAGTTTTTCATTCCGGACAGGGCGCTCCTACGAGCAGTACTTC. Translated: CASSFSFRTGRSYEQYF.

This clone turned up a few times. The chain employs TRBV18 and TRBJ2-1, with D unclear. The CDR3 loop spans 14 amino acids. V was cut by 5 bases and J by 4 bases, with 12 bases left in between. Looked up from germline, CDR1 is KGHSH and CDR2 is LQKENI. As DNA, the CDR3 is TGTGCCAGCTCATCCTCGGTCTTTTACAATGAGCAGTTCTTC. It encodes CASSSSVFYNEQFF.

The chain links TRBV7-9 to TRBJ2-3, with 11 bases identical to TRBD2. Germline lookup yields CDR1 SEHNR and CDR2 FQNEAQ (reference sequence). This CDR3 has 16 amino acids. Trimming cost V 5 bases and J 5 bases; bases outside gene matches: 9. The CDR3 DNA sequence: TGTGCCAGCAGCCCCACCGGGCTAGCGGGAGGAGATACGCAGTATTTT. This codes for CASSPTGLAGGDTQYF.

The chain combines TRBV28 with TRBJ1-5; D gene ambiguous. In germline, CDR1 is MDHEN, CDR2 SYDVKM. This CDR3 is built from 14 residues. Trimming took 6 bases from V and 7 from J, leaving 16 bases between them. Written as DNA, the CDR3 is TGTGCCAGCAGCCCTGAAGCCCTCAGGCAGCCCCAGCATTTT. Protein product: CASSPEALRQPQHF. The variable domain in full, completed from reference TRBV28 and TRBJ1-5, reads DVKVTQSSRYLVKRTGEKVFLECVQDMDHENMFWYRQDPGLGLRLIYFSYDVKMKEKGDIPEGYSVSREKKERFSLILESASTNQTSMYLCASSPEALRQPQHFGDGTRLSIL.

V usage is TRBV6-5 and J usage is TRBJ2-5; no firm D call. V lost 7 bases to trimming and J lost 1 base, with 4 bases between them. Looked up from germline, CDR1 is MNHEY and CDR2 is SVGAGI. The CDR3 totals 11 residues. The CDR3, as DNA: TGTGCCAGCACCCGCCAAGAGACCCAGTACTTC. The encoded protein is CASTRQETQYF.

This chain links TRBV18 with TRBJ2-5; 11 bases are a match to TRBD2. This CDR3 comprises 16 residues. Germline trimming cut 2 bases from V and 4 bases from J; bases unmatched to any gene: 6. CDR1 is KGHSH and CDR2 is LQKENI in the germline V gene. CDR3 nucleotide sequence: TGTGCCAGCTCACCAGCACTAGCGGGAGTAGGAGAGACCCAGTACTTC. Amino acid sequence: CASSPALAGVGETQYF.

The V call is TRBV27, the J call TRBJ2-7, with 7 nucleotides matching TRBD2. Germline CDR1 and CDR2: MNHEY and SMNVEV (reference sequence). This CDR3 comprises 15 residues. J was trimmed by 5 bases and V by 7 bases; bases with no gene match: 14. The chain's CDR3 is CASTPKGRVTDEQYF. The CDR3 region has the DNA TGTGCCAGCACCCCTAAGGGGAGGGTGACAGACGAGCAGTACTTC.

The rearrangement joins TRBV6-5 to TRBJ1-2, with D tentatively TRBD1 (6 bases). Germline CDR1 MNHEY, CDR2 SVGAGI. This CDR3 is built from 15 residues. Trimming shortened V by 4 bases and J by 4 bases, and 16 bases separated the two germline ends. The CDR3 sequence: CASSFQGGGSYGYTF. CDR3 sequence (DNA): TGTGCCAGCAGTTTCCAAGGGGGGGGGAGCTATGGCTACACCTTC.